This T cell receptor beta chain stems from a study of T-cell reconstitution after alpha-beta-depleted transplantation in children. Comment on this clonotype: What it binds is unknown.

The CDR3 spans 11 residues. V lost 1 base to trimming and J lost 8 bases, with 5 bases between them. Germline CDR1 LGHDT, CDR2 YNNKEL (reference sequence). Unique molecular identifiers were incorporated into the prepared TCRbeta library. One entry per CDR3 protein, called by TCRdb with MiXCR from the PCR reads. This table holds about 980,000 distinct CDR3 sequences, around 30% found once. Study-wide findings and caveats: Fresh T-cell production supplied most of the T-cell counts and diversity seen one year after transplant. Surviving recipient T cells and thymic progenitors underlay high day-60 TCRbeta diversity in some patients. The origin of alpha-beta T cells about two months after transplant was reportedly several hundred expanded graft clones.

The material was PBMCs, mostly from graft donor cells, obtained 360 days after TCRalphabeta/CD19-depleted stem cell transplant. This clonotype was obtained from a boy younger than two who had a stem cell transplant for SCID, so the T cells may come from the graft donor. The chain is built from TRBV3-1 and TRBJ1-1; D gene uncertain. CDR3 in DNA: TGTGCCAGCAGCCAAGGTTCCGAAGCTTTCTTT. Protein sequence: CASSQGSEAFF.